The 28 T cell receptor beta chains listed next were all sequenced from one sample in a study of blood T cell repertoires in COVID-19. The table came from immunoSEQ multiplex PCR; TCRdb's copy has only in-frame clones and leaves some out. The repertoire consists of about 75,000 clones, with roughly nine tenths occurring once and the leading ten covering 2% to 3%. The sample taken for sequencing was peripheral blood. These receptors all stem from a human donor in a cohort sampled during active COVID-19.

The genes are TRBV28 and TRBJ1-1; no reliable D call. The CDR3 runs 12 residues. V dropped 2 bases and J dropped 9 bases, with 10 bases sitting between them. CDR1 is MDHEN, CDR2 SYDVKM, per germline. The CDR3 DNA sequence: TGTGCCAGCAGTTTACAGGATAGTAAAGCTTTCTTT. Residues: CASSLQDSKAFF.

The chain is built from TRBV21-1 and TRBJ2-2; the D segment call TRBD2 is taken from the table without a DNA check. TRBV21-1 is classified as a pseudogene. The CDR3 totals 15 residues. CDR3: CASTTSGENTGELFF. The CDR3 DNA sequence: TGTGCCAGCACCACTAGCGGAGAGAACACCGGGGAGCTGTTTTTT.

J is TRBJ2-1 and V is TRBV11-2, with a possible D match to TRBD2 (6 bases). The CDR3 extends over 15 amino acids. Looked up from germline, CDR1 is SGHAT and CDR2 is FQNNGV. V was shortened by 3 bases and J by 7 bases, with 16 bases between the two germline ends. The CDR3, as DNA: TGTGCCAGCAGCTTTAGGCGGGGAACCCAGAATGAGCAGTTCTTC. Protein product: CASSFRRGTQNEQFF. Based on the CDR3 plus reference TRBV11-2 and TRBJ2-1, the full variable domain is EAGVAQSPRYKIIEKRQSVAFWCNPISGHATLYWYQQILGQGPKLLIQFQNNGVVDDSQLPKDRFSAERLKGVDSTLKIQPAKLEDSAVYLCASSFRRGTQNEQFFGPGTRLTVL.

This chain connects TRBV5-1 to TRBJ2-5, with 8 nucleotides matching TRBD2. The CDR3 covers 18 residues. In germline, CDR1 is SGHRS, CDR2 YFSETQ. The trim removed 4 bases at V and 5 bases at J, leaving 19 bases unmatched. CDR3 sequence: CASSGRRSGRTQGETQYF. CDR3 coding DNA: TGCGCCAGCAGCGGTAGGAGGAGCGGGAGAACCCAGGGGGAGACCCAGTACTTC.

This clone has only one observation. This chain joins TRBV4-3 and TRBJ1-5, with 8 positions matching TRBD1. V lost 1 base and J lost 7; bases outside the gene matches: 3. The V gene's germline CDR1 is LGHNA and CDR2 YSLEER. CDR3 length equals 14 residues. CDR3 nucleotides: TGCGCCAGCAGCCAAGGGACAGGGAGGCAGCCCCAGCATTTT. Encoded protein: CASSQGTGRQPQHF.

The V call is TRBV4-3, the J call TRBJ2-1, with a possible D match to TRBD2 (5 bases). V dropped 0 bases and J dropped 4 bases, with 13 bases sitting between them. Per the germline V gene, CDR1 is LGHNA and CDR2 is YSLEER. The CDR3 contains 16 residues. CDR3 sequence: CASSQDSSSAYNEQFF. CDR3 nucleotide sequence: TGCGCCAGCAGCCAAGATAGCAGTAGCGCATACAATGAGCAGTTCTTC.

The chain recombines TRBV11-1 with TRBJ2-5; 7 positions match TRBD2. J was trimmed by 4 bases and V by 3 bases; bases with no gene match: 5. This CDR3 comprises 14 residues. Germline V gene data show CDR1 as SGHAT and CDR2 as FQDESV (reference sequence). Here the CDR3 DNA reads TGTGCCAGCAGCTTTGAACTAGCGTCAGAGACCCAGTACTTC. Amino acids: CASSFELASETQYF.

The CDR3 nucleotides are TGTGCCACCAGCCTCGGGGGAGGGGCTATCCCTACAGATACGCAGTATTTT. Amino acids: CATSLGGGAIPTDTQYF. The J gene is TRBJ2-3, the V gene TRBV24-1; TRBD2 agrees at 7 bases. CDR3 length equals 17 residues. Unmatched junction bases numbered 15, after V lost 7 bases and J lost 3 bases. The germline CDR1 and CDR2 sequences are KGHDR and SFDVKD.

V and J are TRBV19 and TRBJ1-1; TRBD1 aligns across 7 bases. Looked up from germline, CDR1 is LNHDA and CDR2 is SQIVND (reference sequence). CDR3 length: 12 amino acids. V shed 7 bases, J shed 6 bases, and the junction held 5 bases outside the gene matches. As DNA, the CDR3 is TGTGCCAGTACCCAGGGGGTAGCTGAAGCTTTCTTT. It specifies CASTQGVAEAFF.

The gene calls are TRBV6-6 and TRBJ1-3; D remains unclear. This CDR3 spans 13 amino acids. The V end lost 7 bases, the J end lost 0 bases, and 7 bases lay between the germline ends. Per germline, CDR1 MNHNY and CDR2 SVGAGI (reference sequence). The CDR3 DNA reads TGTGCCAGCACTCCTTACTCTGGAAACACCATATATTTT. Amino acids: CASTPYSGNTIYF.

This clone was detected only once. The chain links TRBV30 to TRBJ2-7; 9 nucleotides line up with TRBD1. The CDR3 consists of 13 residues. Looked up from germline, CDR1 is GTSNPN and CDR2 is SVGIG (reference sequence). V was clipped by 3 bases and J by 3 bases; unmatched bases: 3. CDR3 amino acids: CAWSPDRGYEQYF. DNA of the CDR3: TGTGCCTGGAGCCCGGACAGGGGCTACGAGCAGTACTTC.

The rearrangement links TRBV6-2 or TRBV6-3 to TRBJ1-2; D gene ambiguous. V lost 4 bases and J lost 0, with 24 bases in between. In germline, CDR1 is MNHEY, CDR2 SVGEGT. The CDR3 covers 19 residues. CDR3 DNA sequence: TGTGCCAGCAGTTGGTCGGCAGCGCTTAAAAAAGATCCTAACTATGGCTACACCTTC. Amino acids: CASSWSAALKKDPNYGYTF.

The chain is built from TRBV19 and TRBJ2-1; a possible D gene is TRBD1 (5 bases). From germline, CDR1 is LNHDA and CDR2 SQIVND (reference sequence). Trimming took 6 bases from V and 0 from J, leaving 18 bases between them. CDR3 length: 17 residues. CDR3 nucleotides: TGTGCCAGTAGGCCAGGGTCCCCCTTCAGCTCCTACAATGAGCAGTTCTTC. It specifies CASRPGSPFSSYNEQFF.

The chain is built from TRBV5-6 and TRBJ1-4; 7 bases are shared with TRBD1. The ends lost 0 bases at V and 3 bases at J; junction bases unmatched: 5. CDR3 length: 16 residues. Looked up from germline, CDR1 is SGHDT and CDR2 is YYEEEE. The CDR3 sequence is CASSLEGQLSNEKLFF. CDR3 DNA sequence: TGTGCCAGCAGCTTGGAGGGACAGCTGTCTAATGAAAAACTGTTTTTT.

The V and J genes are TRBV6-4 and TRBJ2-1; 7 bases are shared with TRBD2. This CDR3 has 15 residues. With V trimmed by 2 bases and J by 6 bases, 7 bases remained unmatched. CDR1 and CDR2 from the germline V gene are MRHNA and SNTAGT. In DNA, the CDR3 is TGTGCCAGCAGTGACAGTGGGGGGGATTTCAATGAGCAGTTCTTC. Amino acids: CASSDSGGDFNEQFF.

CDR3: CSADRNQETQYF. As DNA, the CDR3 is TGCAGCGCCGACAGGAACCAAGAGACCCAGTACTTC. The chain is built from TRBV29-1 and TRBJ2-5; tentatively, D is TRBD1 (6 bases). CDR1 SQVTM and CDR2 ANQGSEA come from the germline V gene. The CDR3 spans 12 residues. Deletions cut 7 bases from V and 0 bases from J, with 9 bases between.

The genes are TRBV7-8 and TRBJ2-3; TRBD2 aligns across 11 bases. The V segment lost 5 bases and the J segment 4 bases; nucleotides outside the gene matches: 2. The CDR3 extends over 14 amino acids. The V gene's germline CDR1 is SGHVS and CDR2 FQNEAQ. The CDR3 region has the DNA TGTGCCAGCAGCAAGGGACTAGCGGCAGATACGCAGTATTTT. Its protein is CASSKGLAADTQYF.

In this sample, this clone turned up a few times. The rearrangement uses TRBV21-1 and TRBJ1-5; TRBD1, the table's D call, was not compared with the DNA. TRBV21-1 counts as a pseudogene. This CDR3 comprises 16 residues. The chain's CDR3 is CASSHRGPNSNQPQHF. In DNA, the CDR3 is TGTGCCAGCAGCCACAGGGGGCCGAATAGCAATCAGCCCCAGCATTTT.

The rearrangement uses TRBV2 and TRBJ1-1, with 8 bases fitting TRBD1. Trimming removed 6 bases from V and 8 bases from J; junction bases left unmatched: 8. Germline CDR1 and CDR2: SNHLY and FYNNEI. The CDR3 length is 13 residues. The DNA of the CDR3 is TGTGCCAGCAGCGCCGACAGGGGTGACGAAGCTTTCTTT. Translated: CASSADRGDEAFF.

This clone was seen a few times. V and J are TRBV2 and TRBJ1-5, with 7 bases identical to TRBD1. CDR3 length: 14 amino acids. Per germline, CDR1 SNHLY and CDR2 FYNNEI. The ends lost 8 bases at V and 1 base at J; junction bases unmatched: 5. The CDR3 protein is CASSVRGSNQPQHF. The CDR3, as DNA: TGTGCCAGCTCAGTCAGGGGGAGCAATCAGCCCCAGCATTTT.

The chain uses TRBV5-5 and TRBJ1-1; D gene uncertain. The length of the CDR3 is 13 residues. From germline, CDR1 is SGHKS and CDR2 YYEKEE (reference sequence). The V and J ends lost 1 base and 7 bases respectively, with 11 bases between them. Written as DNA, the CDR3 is TGTGCCAGCAGCTTGTTGATAGTTGATGAAGCTTTCTTT. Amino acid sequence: CASSLLIVDEAFF.

Here the CDR3 DNA reads TGTGCCAGCAGTGCGTCACTAGCAGGCACAGATACGCAGTATTTT. Translation gives CASSASLAGTDTQYF. The chain links TRBV27 to TRBJ2-3; a possible D gene is TRBD2 (6 bases). V was clipped by 5 bases and J by 1 base, with 13 bases between them. The CDR3 is made up of 15 amino acids. The germline gives CDR1 MNHEY, CDR2 SMNVEV (reference sequence).

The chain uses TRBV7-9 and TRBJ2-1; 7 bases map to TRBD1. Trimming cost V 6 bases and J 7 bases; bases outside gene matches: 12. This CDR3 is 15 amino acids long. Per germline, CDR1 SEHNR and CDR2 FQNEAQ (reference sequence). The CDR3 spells CASRFTGAEGNEQFF. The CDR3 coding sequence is TGTGCCAGCAGGTTCACAGGGGCCGAGGGGAATGAGCAGTTCTTC.

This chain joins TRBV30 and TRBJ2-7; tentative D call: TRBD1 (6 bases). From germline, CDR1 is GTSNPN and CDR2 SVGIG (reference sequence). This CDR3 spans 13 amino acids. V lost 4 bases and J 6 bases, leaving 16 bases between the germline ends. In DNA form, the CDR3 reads TGTGCCTGGATAATTGGACAGTCCGGCGAGCAGTACTTC. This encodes CAWIIGQSGEQYF. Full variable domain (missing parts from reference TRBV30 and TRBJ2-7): SQTIHQWPATLVQPVGSPLSLECTVEGTSNPNLYWYRQAAGRGLQLLFYSVGIGQISSEVPQNLSASRPQDRQFILSSKKLLLSDSGFYLCAWIIGQSGEQYFGPGTRLTVT.

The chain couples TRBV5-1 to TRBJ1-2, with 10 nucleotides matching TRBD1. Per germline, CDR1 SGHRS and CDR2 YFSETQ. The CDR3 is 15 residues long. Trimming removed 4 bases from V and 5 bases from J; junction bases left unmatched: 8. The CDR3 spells CASSPGQGDKYGYTF. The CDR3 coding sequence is TGCGCCAGCAGCCCCGGACAGGGGGATAAGTATGGCTACACCTTC.

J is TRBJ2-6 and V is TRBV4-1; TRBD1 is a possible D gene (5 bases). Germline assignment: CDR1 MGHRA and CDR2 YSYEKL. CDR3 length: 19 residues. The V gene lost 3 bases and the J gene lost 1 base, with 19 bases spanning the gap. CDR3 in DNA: TGCGCCAGCAGCCATCCTCCCCAGGGCCCCCGATCTGGGGCCAACGTCCTGACTTTC. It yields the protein CASSHPPQGPRSGANVLTF.

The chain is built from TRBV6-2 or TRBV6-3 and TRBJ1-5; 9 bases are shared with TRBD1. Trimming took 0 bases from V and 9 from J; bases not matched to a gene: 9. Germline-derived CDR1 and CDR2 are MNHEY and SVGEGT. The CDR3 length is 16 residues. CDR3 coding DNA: TGTGCCAGCAGTTACTCGGGACAGGGTCCGGGATTGCCCCAGCATTTT. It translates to CASSYSGQGPGLPQHF.

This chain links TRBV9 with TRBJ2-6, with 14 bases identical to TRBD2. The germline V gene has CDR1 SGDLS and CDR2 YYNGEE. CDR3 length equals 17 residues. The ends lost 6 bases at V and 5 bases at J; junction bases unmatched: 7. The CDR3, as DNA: TGTGCCAGCAACGCCGGACTAGCGGGAGGCTGGGCCAACGTCCTGACTTTC. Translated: CASNAGLAGGWANVLTF.